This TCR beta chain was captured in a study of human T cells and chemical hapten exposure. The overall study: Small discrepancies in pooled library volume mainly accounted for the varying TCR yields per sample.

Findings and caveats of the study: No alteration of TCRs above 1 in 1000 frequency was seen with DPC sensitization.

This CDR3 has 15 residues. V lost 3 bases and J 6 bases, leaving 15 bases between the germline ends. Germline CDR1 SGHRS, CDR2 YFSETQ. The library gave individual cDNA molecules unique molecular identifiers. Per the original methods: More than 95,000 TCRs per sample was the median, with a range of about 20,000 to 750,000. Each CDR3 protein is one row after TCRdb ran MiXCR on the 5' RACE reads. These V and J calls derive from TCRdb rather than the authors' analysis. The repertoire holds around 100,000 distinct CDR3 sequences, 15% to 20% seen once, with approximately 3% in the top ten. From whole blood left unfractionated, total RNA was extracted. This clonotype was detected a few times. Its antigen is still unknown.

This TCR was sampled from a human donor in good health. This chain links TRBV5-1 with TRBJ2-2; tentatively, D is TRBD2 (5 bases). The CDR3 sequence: CASSSFRKAAGELFF. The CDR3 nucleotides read TGCGCCAGCAGCTCCTTCCGAAAAGCGGCCGGGGAGCTGTTTTTT.